This T cell receptor (beta chain) was observed in a study of cytomegalovirus exposure and HLA in healthy donors. Study-wide findings and caveats: Overall, 164 TCR beta chains were annotated as cytomegalovirus-associated. Rare TCR sequences predominated, though certain public TCRs were found in many donors. The classifier, whose performance was assessed in both the original and validation cohorts, reportedly diagnosed cytomegalovirus status with high specificity and sensitivity. According to a subsequent analysis, TCR clusters identified in the first cohort showed a tendency to co-occur across the approximately 120 validation repertoires.

CDR1 is SNHLY, CDR2 FYNNEI, per germline. The CDR3 contains 13 residues. V was pared by 6 bases and J by 8 bases, with 8 bases of the junction left unmatched. For this clone: Antigen: not known. The same CDR3 is also encoded by other DNA sequences in this sample.

Sequencing was performed with immunoSEQ multiplex PCR; in TCRdb, only in-frame clones are kept and a portion is missing. Altogether 95,000 to 150,000 clones are present, more than 75% being singletons, with the ten largest covering roughly 6.3%. The clonotype comes from a woman aged 18-30 years in good health and CMV-seropositive. Sequencing was done on a sample of PBMCs. The chain couples TRBV2 to TRBJ1-2, with TRBD1 identical over 8 bases. The CDR3 DNA sequence: TGTGCCAGCAGGGGGGACAGGTCGACCGGCTACACCTTC. It is translated as CASRGDRSTGYTF.